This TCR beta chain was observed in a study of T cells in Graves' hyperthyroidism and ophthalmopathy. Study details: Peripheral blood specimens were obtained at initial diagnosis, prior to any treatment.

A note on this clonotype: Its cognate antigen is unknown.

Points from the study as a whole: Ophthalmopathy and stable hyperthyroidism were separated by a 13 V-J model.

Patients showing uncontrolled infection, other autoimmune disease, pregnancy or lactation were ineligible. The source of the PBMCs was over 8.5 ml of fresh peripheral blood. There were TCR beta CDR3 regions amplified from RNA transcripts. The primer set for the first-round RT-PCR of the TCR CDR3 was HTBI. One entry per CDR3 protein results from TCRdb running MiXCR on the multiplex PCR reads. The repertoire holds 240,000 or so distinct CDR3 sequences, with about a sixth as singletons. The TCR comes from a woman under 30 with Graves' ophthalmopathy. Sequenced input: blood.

The CDR3 coding sequence is TGTGCCAGTGGGGAGGCGGGTGGCGAGCAGTACTTC. Translation: CASGEAGGEQYF. The J gene is TRBJ2-7, the V gene TRBV19; a possible D gene is TRBD2 (6 bases). Germline CDR1 and CDR2: LNHDA and SQIVND (reference sequence). Trimming shortened V by 8 bases and J by 6 bases, and 14 bases separated the two germline ends. The CDR3 spans 12 residues.